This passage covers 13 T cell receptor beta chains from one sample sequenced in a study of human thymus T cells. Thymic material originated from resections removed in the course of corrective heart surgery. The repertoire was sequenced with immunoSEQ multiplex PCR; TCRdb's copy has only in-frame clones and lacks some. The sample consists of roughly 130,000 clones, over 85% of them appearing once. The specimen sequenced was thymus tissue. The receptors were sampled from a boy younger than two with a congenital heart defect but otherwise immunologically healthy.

CDR3 in amino acids: CASSRTRKVVEQFF. For the CDR3, the DNA is TGTGCCAGCAGCCGCACGAGGAAGGTTGTTGAGCAGTTCTTC. The V gene is TRBV27, the J gene TRBJ2-1, with D unclear. V was trimmed by 6 bases and J by 9 bases, leaving 18 bases between them. This CDR3 comprises 14 residues. The germline V gene encodes CDR1 MNHEY and CDR2 SMNVEV (reference sequence).

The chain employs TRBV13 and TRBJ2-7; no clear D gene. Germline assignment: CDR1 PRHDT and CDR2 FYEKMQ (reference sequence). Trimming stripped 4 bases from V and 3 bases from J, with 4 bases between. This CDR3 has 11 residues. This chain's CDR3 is CASSSRYEQYF. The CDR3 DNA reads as TGTGCCAGCAGCTCCCGCTACGAGCAGTACTTC.

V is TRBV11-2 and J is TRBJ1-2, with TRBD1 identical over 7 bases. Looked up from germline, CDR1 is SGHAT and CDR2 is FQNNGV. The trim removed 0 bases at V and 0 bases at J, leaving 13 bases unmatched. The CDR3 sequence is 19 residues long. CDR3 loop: CASSLDNRGTYIANYGYTF. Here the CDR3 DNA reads TGTGCCAGCAGCTTAGATAACAGGGGCACATATATCGCTAACTATGGCTACACCTTC.

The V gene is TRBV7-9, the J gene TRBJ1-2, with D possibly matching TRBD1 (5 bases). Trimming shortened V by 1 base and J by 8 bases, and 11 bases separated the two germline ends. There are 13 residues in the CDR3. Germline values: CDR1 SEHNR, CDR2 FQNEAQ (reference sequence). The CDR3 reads CASSLVGHRGYTF. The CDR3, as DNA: TGTGCCAGCAGCTTAGTAGGACATCGGGGCTACACCTTC.

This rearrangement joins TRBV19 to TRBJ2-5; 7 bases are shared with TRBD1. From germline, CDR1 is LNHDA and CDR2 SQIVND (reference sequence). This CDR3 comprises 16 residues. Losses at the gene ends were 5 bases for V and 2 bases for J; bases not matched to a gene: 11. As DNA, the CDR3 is TGTGCCAGTAGTTCCTGGGACAGCCCACAACAAGAGACCCAGTACTTC. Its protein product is CASSSWDSPQQETQYF.

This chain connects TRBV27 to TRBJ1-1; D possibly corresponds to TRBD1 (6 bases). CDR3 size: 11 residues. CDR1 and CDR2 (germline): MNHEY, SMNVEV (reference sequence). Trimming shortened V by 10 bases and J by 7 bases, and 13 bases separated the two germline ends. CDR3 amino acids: CATTRGFEAFF. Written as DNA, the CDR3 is TGTGCCACCACGAGGGGGTTTGAAGCTTTCTTT.

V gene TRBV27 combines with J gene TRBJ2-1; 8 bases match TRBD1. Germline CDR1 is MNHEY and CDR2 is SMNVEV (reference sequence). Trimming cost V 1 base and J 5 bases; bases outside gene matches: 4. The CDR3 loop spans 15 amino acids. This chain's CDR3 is CASSLYGQGNNEQFF. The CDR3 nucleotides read TGTGCCAGCAGTTTATACGGACAGGGCAACAATGAGCAGTTCTTC.

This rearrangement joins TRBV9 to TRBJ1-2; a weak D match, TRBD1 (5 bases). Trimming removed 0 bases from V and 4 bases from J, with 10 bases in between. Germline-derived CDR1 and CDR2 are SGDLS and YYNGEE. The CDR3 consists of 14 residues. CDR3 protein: CASSVGQTPYGYTF. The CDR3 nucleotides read TGTGCCAGCAGCGTAGGACAGACTCCCTATGGCTACACCTTC.

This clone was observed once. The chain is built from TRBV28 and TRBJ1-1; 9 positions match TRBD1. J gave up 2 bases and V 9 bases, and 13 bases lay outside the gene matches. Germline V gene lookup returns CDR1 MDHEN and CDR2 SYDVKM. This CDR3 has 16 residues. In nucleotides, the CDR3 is TGTGCCAGTGGTTCCGGGACAGGGAACGAAAACACTGAAGCTTTCTTT. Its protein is CASGSGTGNENTEAFF.

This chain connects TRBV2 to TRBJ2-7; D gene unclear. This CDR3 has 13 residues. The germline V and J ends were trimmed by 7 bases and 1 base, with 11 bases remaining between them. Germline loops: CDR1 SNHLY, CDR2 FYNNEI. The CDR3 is CASMGRRSYEQYF. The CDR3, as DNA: TGTGCCAGCATGGGCAGGCGATCCTACGAGCAGTACTTC. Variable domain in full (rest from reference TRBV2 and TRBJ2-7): EPEVTQTPSHQVTQMGQEVILRCVPISNHLYFYWYRQILGQKVEFLVSFYNNEISEKSEIFDDQFSVERPDGSNFTLKIRSTKLEDSAMYFCASMGRRSYEQYFGPGTRLTVT.

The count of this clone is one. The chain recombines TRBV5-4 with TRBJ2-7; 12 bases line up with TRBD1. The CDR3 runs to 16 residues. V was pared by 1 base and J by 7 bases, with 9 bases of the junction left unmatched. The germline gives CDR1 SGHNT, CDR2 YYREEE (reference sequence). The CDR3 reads CASSLTTGQGAREQYF. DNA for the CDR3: TGTGCCAGCAGCTTGACAACGGGACAGGGGGCTAGGGAGCAGTACTTC.

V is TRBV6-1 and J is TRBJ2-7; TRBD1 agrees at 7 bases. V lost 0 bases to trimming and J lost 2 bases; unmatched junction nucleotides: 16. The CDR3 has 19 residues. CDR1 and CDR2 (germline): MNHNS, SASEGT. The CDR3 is CASSEALRDFGTETYEQYF. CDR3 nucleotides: TGTGCCAGCAGTGAAGCGCTTCGTGACTTTGGGACAGAAACCTACGAGCAGTACTTC.

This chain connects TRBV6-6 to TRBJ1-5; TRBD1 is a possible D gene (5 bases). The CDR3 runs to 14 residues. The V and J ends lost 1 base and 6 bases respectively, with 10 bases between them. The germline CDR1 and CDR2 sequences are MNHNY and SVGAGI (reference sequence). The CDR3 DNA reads TGTGCCAGCAGTTACTTCCAGGGAAGTCAGCCCCAGCATTTT. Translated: CASSYFQGSQPQHF.